The present T cell receptor (beta chain) was sequenced within a study of blood T cell repertoires in COVID-19. Study information: Both acute and convalescent COVID-19 samples were obtained from the United States, Italy and Spain.

Germline assignment: CDR1 MNHEY and CDR2 SVGAGI. This CDR3 has 13 residues. Trimming took 6 bases from V and 3 from J, leaving 9 bases between them. As originally analysed: Quantification of nucleated cells was approximated via reference gene primer amplification. TCRdb keeps only in-frame clones here, not all; method: immunoSEQ multiplex PCR. That table gives V, J and clone size, and the DNA gave D and trimming. The table includes some 100,000 clones, roughly nine tenths detected once. Specimen: peripheral blood. This sequence joins TRBV6-5 and TRBJ2-1, with D possibly TRBD2 on 6 matching bases. This clonotype was obtained from a woman aged 80 or over with active COVID-19. The CDR3 region has the DNA TGTGCCAGCAGGACCGGGAGCTACAATGAGCAGTTCTTC. This sequence encodes CASRTGSYNEQFF.